This is a list of T cell receptor beta chains from one sample in a study of cytomegalovirus exposure and HLA in healthy donors. Sequenced by immunoSEQ multiplex PCR; TCRdb stores in-frame clones only, minus some. This table holds some 110,000 clones, over 75% found once. The sample consisted of PBMCs. Receptor source: a woman aged 40-49 years in good health and CMV-seropositive. CDR3s include the opening cysteine and the closing phenylalanine or tryptophan. D genes are given only for firm matches. Part of the rows lack a size; the others show once, few, many or a class for expanded clones.

TRBJ1-3,-,TRBV5-1,-,TGCGCCAGCAGCTTGGCGCTCTTCTCCCTCACCGGGGACACCATATATTTT,CASSLALFSLTGDTIYF
TRBJ2-1,TRBD2,TRBV5-1,once,TGCGCCAGCAGCTTGGGACGAGCGGGATGGTACAATGAGCAGTTCTTC,CASSLGRAGWYNEQFF
TRBJ2-3,TRBD2,TRBV28,-,TGTGCCAGCAGTTTCCCCCCGGGGCGGGAGCAGGCAGATACGCAGTATTTT,CASSFPPGREQADTQYF
TRBJ1-1,-,TRBV5-1,-,TGCGCCAGCAACCCGGGAAACACTGAAGCTTTCTTT,CASNPGNTEAFF
TRBJ2-1,-,TRBV2,-,TGTGCCAGCAGTGAAGCGCTTCCGAGCTCCTACAATGAGCAGTTCTTC,CASSEALPSSYNEQFF
TRBJ2-7,TRBD1,TRBV19,-,TGTGCCAGTAGTGTTCCCGGGACAGTCTACGAGCAGTACTTC,CASSVPGTVYEQYF
TRBJ2-7,-,TRBV18,once,TGTGCCAGCTCACCACCTTCAGGTCGACAGCAGTACTTC,CASSPPSGRQQYF
TRBJ1-1,TRBD1,TRBV28,-,TGTGCCAGCAGTTTCGTGACAGGGGTGAACACTGAAGCTTTCTTT,CASSFVTGVNTEAFF
TRBJ2-4,TRBD2,TRBV7-2,-,TGTGCCAGCAGCTTCCGAACTAGCGCGGAGAACATTCAGTACTTC,CASSFRTSAENIQYF
TRBJ2-7,-,TRBV6-5,-,TGTGCCAGCTCGGGGGGCCACGAGCAGTACTTC,CASSGGHEQYF
TRBJ2-7,TRBD1,TRBV5-6,-,TGTGCCAGCAGCCCAACTCCGGACAGGGGCTACGAGCAGTACTTC,CASSPTPDRGYEQYF
TRBJ1-2,-,TRBV4-3,-,TGCGCCAGCAGCCAAGATCTCGTCAGTTCTAGATATGGCTACACCTTC,CASSQDLVSSRYGYTF
TRBJ1-2,-,TRBV9,-,TGTGCCAGCAGCGTAGTCGCGGGGGCGCATGGCTACACCTTC,CASSVVAGAHGYTF
TRBJ1-5,TRBD1,TRBV7-2,-,TGTGCCAGCAGCCAGACAGGGGGCGGCAATCAGCCCCAGCATTTT,CASSQTGGGNQPQHF
TRBJ2-1,TRBD2,TRBV7-9,-,TGTGCCAGCAGCTTAAGTTTAGCGGGGAGCTACAATGAGCAGTTCTTC,CASSLSLAGSYNEQFF
TRBJ1-5,-,TRBV7-6,-,TGTGCCAGCAGCTCTGGACAGAATCAGCCCCAGCATTTT,CASSSGQNQPQHF
TRBJ2-7,TRBD1,TRBV28,-,TGTGCCAGCAGCTCCGCCGGGACAGGGGGCGCGGGGGAGCAGTACTTC,CASSSAGTGGAGEQYF
TRBJ1-2,-,TRBV29-1,-,TGCAGCGTTGAAGGCAGAGGTGGCTACACCTTC,CSVEGRGGYTF
TRBJ1-6,-,TRBV5-1,-,TGCGCCAGCAGATCCGAGTCCGGGTACAATTCACCCCTCCACTTT,CASRSESGYNSPLHF
TRBJ2-7,-,TRBV6-5,-,TGTGCCAGCAGTTACGGAGGGTTGGGTTCCTACGAGCAGTACTTC,CASSYGGLGSYEQYF
TRBJ2-1,-,TRBV11-2,-,TGTGCCAGCAGCTTAGATCCTATGAATGAGCAGTTCTTC,CASSLDPMNEQFF
TRBJ2-5,TRBD2,TRBV28,-,TGTGCCAGCAGCTCCGGGACTAGCGGCAACTACGTGGAGCAGTACTTC,CASSSGTSGNYVEQYF
TRBJ1-2,-,TRBV28,-,TGTGCCAGCAGTTTAGGCGGCTCGAACTATGGCTACACCTTC,CASSLGGSNYGYTF
TRBJ2-2,-,TRBV2,-,TGTGCCAGCACCCTAGACAGACGCCCCGGGGAGCTGTTTTTT,CASTLDRRPGELFF
TRBJ2-2,TRBD1,TRBV12-5,few,TGTGCTAGTGGCCGGACAGGGCCCCCCCCCGCCGGGGAGCTGTTTTTT,CASGRTGPPPAGELFF
TRBJ1-4,TRBD1,TRBV28,-,TGTGCCAGCAGTTTCCACAGTCCCGGGACAGGGTCAACTAATGAAAAACTGTTTTTT,CASSFHSPGTGSTNEKLFF
TRBJ2-7,TRBD1,TRBV18,-,TGTGCCAGCTCACCCCTAGAGGGGGCCACCTACGAGCAGTACTTC,CASSPLEGATYEQYF
TRBJ1-4,TRBD1,TRBV6-5,few,TGTGCCAGCAGCGACAGGGCTCAAAATGAAAAACTGTTTTTT,CASSDRAQNEKLFF
TRBJ1-4,-,TRBV27,-,TGTGCCAGCAGTCGCCCTGACAGGGAAAAACTGTTTTTT,CASSRPDREKLFF